The 20 T cell receptor beta chains below come from one sample, sequenced in a study of Graves' ophthalmopathy and Graves' hyperthyroidism. RNA served as the template for amplifying TCR beta CDR3 regions. HTBI primers served in a first-round RT-PCR, which a second-round multiplex PCR followed. Each CDR3 protein gets one entry after TCRdb re-called the multiplex PCR reads with MiXCR. The sample shows about 620,000 distinct CDR3 sequences, 22% of them seen only once. Sequenced material: peripheral blood. These receptors came from a woman aged 18-35 years with stable Graves' hyperthyroidism. Some clones in this sample may be carry-over from other donors' samples.

The rearrangement links TRBV10-3 to TRBJ1-6; 7 bases fit TRBD1. After removal of 7 bases from V and 3 bases from J, the junction contained 6 bases not matched to a gene. The CDR3 consists of 15 residues. Germline V lookup: CDR1 ENHRY, CDR2 SYGVKD. The CDR3 bases are TGTGCCATCATTGGTCGGGACAGCTATAATTCACCCCTCCACTTT. Translated: CAIIGRDSYNSPLHF.

This clonotype was observed at least ten times. V is TRBV5-6 and J is TRBJ2-7; D is perhaps TRBD2 (6 bases). CDR1 SGHDT and CDR2 YYEEEE come from the germline V gene. The CDR3 has 14 amino acids. V lost 6 bases to trimming and J lost 2 bases, with 15 bases between them. This CDR3 reads CASTKGLSPYEQYF. The CDR3 nucleotides are TGTGCCAGCACAAAGGGACTTAGCCCCTACGAGCAGTACTTC.

This clonotype was found many times. The chain links TRBV6-2 or TRBV6-3 to TRBJ1-2; D remains ambiguous. The germline V and J ends were trimmed by 0 bases and 1 base, with 9 bases remaining between them. CDR1 and CDR2 from the germline V gene are MNHEY and SVGEGT. CDR3 length equals 15 residues. The CDR3 coding sequence is TGTGCCAGCAGTTACTCGCTCAGCGTTAACTATGGCTACACCTTC. As protein: CASSYSLSVNYGYTF.

This clonotype showed up many times. The chain joins TRBV30 to TRBJ1-2, with D hard to call. The CDR3 runs to 13 residues. Germline V lookup: CDR1 GTSNPN, CDR2 SVGIG (reference sequence). V was pared by 0 bases and J by 4 bases, with 9 bases between. CDR3 in amino acids: CAWSVPGVYGYTF. CDR3 in DNA: TGTGCCTGGAGTGTCCCTGGGGTCTATGGCTACACCTTC.

This chain uses TRBV18 with TRBJ2-7; the match to TRBD2 covers 7 bases. CDR1 and CDR2 (germline): KGHSH, LQKENI. The CDR3 covers 15 residues. Trimming cost V 3 bases and J 2 bases; bases outside gene matches: 7. The DNA for the CDR3 is TGTGCCAGCTCACCCTTGGCGGGAGACCCCTACGAGCAGTACTTC. Amino acids: CASSPLAGDPYEQYF.

This clonotype has a count of ten or more. In DNA, the CDR3 is TGTGCCAGCTCACCACCGACAGGGGCCAATTCACCCCTCCACTTT. It translates to CASSPPTGANSPLHF. The V gene is TRBV18, the J gene TRBJ1-6; TRBD1 matches at 8 bases. In germline, CDR1 is KGHSH, CDR2 LQKENI. V was clipped by 0 bases and J by 7 bases; unmatched bases: 2. The CDR3 covers 15 residues.

This clonotype has a single count. CDR3 DNA: TGTGCCACCAGTGATACCCATTACTATGGCTACACCTTC. This sequence encodes CATSDTHYYGYTF. This rearrangement joins TRBV24-1 to TRBJ1-2, with D unclear. The CDR3 runs 13 residues. CDR1 is KGHDR, CDR2 SFDVKD, per germline. Deletions cut 3 bases from V and 3 bases from J, with 7 bases between.

This clonotype has only a few counts. This chain uses TRBV29-1 with TRBJ2-5; maybe TRBD1 (6 bases). V was clipped by 7 bases and J by 1 base, with 10 bases between them. The germline gives CDR1 SQVTM, CDR2 ANQGSEA. This CDR3 spans 12 amino acids. The CDR3 region is CSAQGAQETQYF. DNA of the CDR3: TGCAGCGCACAGGGTGCCCAAGAGACCCAGTACTTC.

The table lists this clonotype with many counts. The rearrangement links TRBV20-1 to TRBJ2-1; TRBD2 is a possible D gene (7 bases). Germline V gene data show CDR1 as DFQATT and CDR2 as SNEGSKA (reference sequence). V shed 6 bases and J shed 6 bases, with 12 bases lying between them. The CDR3 runs to 12 residues. The CDR3 here is CSAAGGLNEQFF. CDR3 bases: TGCAGTGCCGCCGGGGGGCTCAATGAGCAGTTCTTC.

This clonotype was seen a single time. The chain carries TRBV20-1 and TRBJ1-1; D uncertain. The germline gives CDR1 DFQATT, CDR2 SNEGSKA (reference sequence). The V end was cut by 2 bases, the J end by 6 bases, with 13 bases between. This CDR3 is built from 13 residues. Here the CDR3 reads CSARWSLYAEAFF. The CDR3 DNA is TGCAGTGCTAGATGGTCCCTGTACGCTGAAGCTTTCTTT.

Many counts were recorded for this clonotype. This chain connects TRBV11-1 to TRBJ2-2; D is uncertain. The CDR3 totals 14 residues. Germline values: CDR1 SGHAT, CDR2 FQDESV (reference sequence). V was trimmed by 1 base and J by 4 bases, leaving 7 bases between them. The chain's CDR3 is CASSLGTRTGELFF. In DNA, the CDR3 is TGTGCCAGCAGCTTAGGTACTCGCACCGGGGAGCTGTTTTTT.

The genes are TRBV7-2 and TRBJ1-2; 8 nucleotides agree with TRBD1. Trimming removed 5 bases from V and 7 bases from J; junction bases left unmatched: 6. This CDR3 contains 13 residues. Germline CDR1 SGHTA, CDR2 FQGNSA. CDR3 sequence reads: CASSQDRESGYTF. CDR3 bases: TGTGCCAGCAGCCAGGACAGGGAGAGTGGCTACACCTTC.

At least ten counts were recorded for this clonotype. The V call is TRBV6-1, the J call TRBJ2-7; the D gene is possibly TRBD1 (6 bases). Trimming stripped 5 bases from V and 5 bases from J, with 7 bases between. CDR1 and CDR2 (germline): MNHNS, SASEGT. The CDR3 sequence is 11 residues long. CDR3 nucleotides: TGTGCCAGCAGTAAGGGGGACGAGCAGTACTTC. Translating gives CASSKGDEQYF.

V usage is TRBV10-3 and J usage is TRBJ2-7; D is perhaps TRBD1 (6 bases). This CDR3 contains 16 residues. Trimming took 10 bases from V and 5 from J, leaving 27 bases between them. Germline-derived CDR1 and CDR2 are ENHRY and SYGVKD. The CDR3 protein is CATRGRRQELLDEQYF. The CDR3 DNA reads TGTGCCACCAGGGGAAGGAGACAGGAGTTACTGGACGAGCAGTACTTC.

This clonotype has a handful of counts. The V gene is TRBV7-2, the J gene TRBJ1-2; 7 bases line up with TRBD1. CDR1 and CDR2 from the germline V gene are SGHTA and FQGNSA. CDR3 length: 13 residues. The V and J ends lost 7 bases and 4 bases, in that order; junction bases with no gene match: 6. The CDR3 here is CASIEGQPYGYTF. In DNA form, the CDR3 reads TGTGCCAGCATCGAGGGACAGCCCTATGGCTACACCTTC.

This chain connects TRBV7-8 to TRBJ2-7; 9 nucleotides agree with TRBD1. Germline loops: CDR1 SGHVS, CDR2 FQNEAQ. The CDR3 extends over 15 amino acids. J gave up 5 bases and V 1 base, and 6 bases lay outside the gene matches. CDR3 sequence (DNA): TGTGCCAGCAGCTTAGGGGGGACAGGGATTCACGAGCAGTACTTC. This gives the protein CASSLGGTGIHEQYF.

This clonotype appeared a few times. J is TRBJ2-2 and V is TRBV5-1, with unresolved D. Looked up from germline, CDR1 is SGHRS and CDR2 is YFSETQ. Trimming cost V 0 bases and J 0 bases, with 12 bases left between them. This CDR3 has 17 amino acids. The CDR3 sequence: CASSLVFAAPNTGELFF. The CDR3 DNA reads TGCGCCAGCAGCTTGGTATTTGCAGCACCGAACACCGGGGAGCTGTTTTTT.

This clonotype has more than one count but fewer than ten. J is TRBJ2-2 and V is TRBV13; 10 bases are a match to TRBD1. The CDR3 consists of 17 residues. J lost 5 bases, V lost 5 bases, and 11 bases had no gene match. The V gene's germline CDR1 is PRHDT and CDR2 FYEKMQ (reference sequence). The CDR3 loop is CASSPIRDRGTTGELFF. For the CDR3, the DNA is TGTGCCAGCAGCCCGATCCGGGACAGGGGTACTACCGGGGAGCTGTTTTTT. The entire variable domain, with the rest obtained from reference TRBV13 and TRBJ2-2, is as follows: AAGVIQSPRHLIKEKRETATLKCYPIPRHDTVYWYQQGPGQDPQFLISFYEKMQSDKGSIPDRFSAQQFSDYHSELNMSSLELGDSALYFCASSPIRDRGTTGELFFGEGSRLTVL.

This chain connects TRBV29-1 to TRBJ1-2, with D perhaps TRBD1 (5 bases). This CDR3 is 13 amino acids long. Germline values: CDR1 SQVTM, CDR2 ANQGSEA. Trimming took 5 bases from V and 2 from J, leaving 12 bases between them. CDR3 nucleotide sequence: TGCAGCGTTCCAGGGTCGGGGAACTATGGCTACACCTTC. This sequence encodes CSVPGSGNYGYTF.

The chain couples TRBV4-1 to TRBJ2-7; TRBD1 or TRBD2 may be the D gene (5 bases each). V lost 1 base and J lost 6, with 16 bases in between. The CDR3 consists of 15 residues. The germline CDR1 and CDR2 sequences are MGHRA and YSYEKL. The CDR3 loop is CASSQGPGTRGEQYF. CDR3 coding DNA: TGCGCCAGCAGCCAAGGTCCCGGGACCCGAGGCGAGCAGTACTTC.